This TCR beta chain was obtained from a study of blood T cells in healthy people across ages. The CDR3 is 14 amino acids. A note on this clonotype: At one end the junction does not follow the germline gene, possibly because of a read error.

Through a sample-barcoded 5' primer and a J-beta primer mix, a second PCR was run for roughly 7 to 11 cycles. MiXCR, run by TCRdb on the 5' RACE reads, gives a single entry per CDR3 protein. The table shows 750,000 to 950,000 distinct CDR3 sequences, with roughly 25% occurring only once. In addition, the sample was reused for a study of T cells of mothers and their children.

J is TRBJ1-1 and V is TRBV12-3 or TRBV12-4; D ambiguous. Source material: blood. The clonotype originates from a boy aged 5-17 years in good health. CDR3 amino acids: CASSLREGNTGAFF. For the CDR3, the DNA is TGTGCCAGCAGCCTAAGGGAAGGGAACACTGGAGCTTTCTTT.